Each of the 27 T cell receptor beta chains below was sequenced from the same sample in a study of T cell responses to AZD1222 COVID-19 vaccine. Libraries were prepared by immunoSEQ multiplex PCR; TCRdb keeps only in-frame clonotypes and omits some of them. The sample lists approximately 150,000 clones, around 90% occurring once. This specimen was peripheral blood, taken 28 days after the second dose of the MenACWY control vaccine. All receptors derive from an adult who received the MenACWY meningococcal vaccine as a control.

The genes are TRBV30 and TRBJ2-2; no definite D call. The germline CDR1 and CDR2 sequences are GTSNPN and SVGIG (reference sequence). The CDR3 contains 15 residues. V was cut by 5 bases and J by 3 bases, with 16 bases left in between. CDR3 nucleotide sequence: TGTGCCTGGCGGTTTGGGTCTCACCACACCGGGGAGCTGTTTTTT. It codes for CAWRFGSHHTGELFF.

V and J are TRBV18 and TRBJ2-7; a weak D match, TRBD1 (5 bases). Trimming removed 2 bases from V and 0 bases from J, with 8 bases in between. CDR1 and CDR2 from the germline V gene are KGHSH and LQKENI. This CDR3 comprises 14 residues. The CDR3, as DNA: TGTGCCAGCTCACCAGACAGCAACTCCTACGAGCAGTACTTC. Translated, it gives CASSPDSNSYEQYF.

This clone is a singleton in its sample. The chain links TRBV18 to TRBJ1-3; D is ambiguous. V lost 7 bases and J 4 bases, leaving 5 bases between the germline ends. The germline V gene encodes CDR1 KGHSH and CDR2 LQKENI. CDR3 length: 11 amino acids. The CDR3 DNA follows: TGTGCCAGCTTGAAGGGAAACACCATATATTTT. Amino acids: CASLKGNTIYF. Based on the CDR3 plus reference TRBV18 and TRBJ1-3, the full variable domain is NAGVMQNPRHLVRRRGQEARLRCSPMKGHSHVYWYRQLPEEGLKFMVYLQKENIIDESGMPKERFSAEFPKEGPSILRIQQVVRGDSAAYFCASLKGNTIYFGEGSWLTVV.

The V gene is TRBV9, the J gene TRBJ1-4; D might be TRBD1 (6 bases). Trimming removed 0 bases from V and 8 bases from J, with 11 bases in between. CDR1 and CDR2 from the germline V gene are SGDLS and YYNGEE. This CDR3 spans 14 amino acids. CDR3 residues: CASSVGGGGEKLFF. The CDR3 DNA is TGTGCCAGCAGCGTAGGAGGAGGGGGGGAAAAACTGTTTTTT.

The rearrangement joins TRBV6-2 or TRBV6-3 to TRBJ2-7; 9 nucleotides align to TRBD1. CDR3 size: 15 residues. V lost 1 base to trimming and J lost 1 base; unmatched junction nucleotides: 2. Germline CDR1 is MNHEY and CDR2 is SVGEGT. The CDR3: CASSYLGQGSYEQYF. The CDR3, as DNA: TGTGCCAGCAGTTACTTGGGACAGGGTTCCTACGAGCAGTACTTC.

This rearrangement joins TRBV6-5 to TRBJ2-1; D may be TRBD1 (6 bases). V lost 6 bases, J lost 2 bases, and 8 bases lay in between. This CDR3 is 13 amino acids long. The germline V gene encodes CDR1 MNHEY and CDR2 SVGAGI. The CDR3, as DNA: TGTGCCAGCAGCCAGGGGACCTACAATGAGCAGTTCTTC. Translating gives CASSQGTYNEQFF.

The chain couples TRBV10-1 to TRBJ2-7; 9 bases line up with TRBD2. The germline gives CDR1 WNHNN, CDR2 SYGVQD (reference sequence). The J segment lost 6 bases and the V segment lost 2 bases, leaving 8 bases of the junction unmatched. CDR3 length equals 15 residues. CDR3 protein: CASSEAAGGPGEQYF. In nucleotides, the CDR3 is TGCGCCAGCAGTGAGGCGGCGGGAGGGCCGGGCGAGCAGTACTTC.

V usage is TRBV28 and J usage is TRBJ1-1; tentative D call: TRBD1 (5 bases). V was cut by 1 base and J by 1 base, with 10 bases left in between. This CDR3 is 15 amino acids long. Germline V lookup: CDR1 MDHEN, CDR2 SYDVKM. The DNA for the CDR3 is TGTGCCAGCAGTTTATTCGGGCAGGGGAACACTGAAGCTTTCTTT. Its translation is CASSLFGQGNTEAFF.

The chain carries TRBV9 and TRBJ1-1, with a weak D call TRBD1 (6 bases). The CDR3 runs 15 residues. Trimming cost V 0 bases and J 4 bases, with 13 bases left between them. Germline CDR1 and CDR2: SGDLS and YYNGEE. CDR3 sequence: CASSVGWGLGTEAFF. The CDR3 DNA reads as TGTGCCAGCAGCGTAGGTTGGGGGCTAGGCACTGAAGCTTTCTTT.

The chain is built from TRBV19 and TRBJ1-2; 8 nucleotides match TRBD1. This CDR3 is built from 15 residues. Per germline, CDR1 LNHDA and CDR2 SQIVND (reference sequence). V dropped 7 bases and J dropped 0; count of bases not matched to a gene: 7. CDR3 DNA sequence: TGTGCCAGTACCGCCATGACAGGGGCTAACTATGGCTACACCTTC. This codes for CASTAMTGANYGYTF.

In this sample, this clone turned up once. V is TRBV7-9 and J is TRBJ2-1; TRBD2 agrees at 11 bases. Germline assignment: CDR1 SEHNR and CDR2 FQNEAQ (reference sequence). With V trimmed by 6 bases and J by 0 bases, 1 base remained unmatched. The CDR3 has 15 amino acids. The CDR3 DNA is TGTGCCAGCAGACTAGCGGGAGACTCCTACAATGAGCAGTTCTTC. Translation gives CASRLAGDSYNEQFF. Filled out from reference TRBV7-9 and TRBJ2-1, the complete variable domain reads DTGVSQNPRHKITKRGQNVTFRCDPISEHNRLYWYRQTLGQGPEFLTYFQNEAQLEKSRLLSDRFSAERPKGSFSTLEIQRTEQGDSAMYLCASRLAGDSYNEQFFGPGTRLTVL.

The chain uses TRBV3-1 (or the pseudogene TRBV3-2) and TRBJ1-6; perhaps TRBD1 as D (5 bases). The CDR3 consists of 13 residues. Trimming took off 4 bases at V and 9 bases at J, with 10 bases between the two ends. The V gene's germline CDR1 is LGHDT and CDR2 YNNKEL (reference sequence). The CDR3 DNA is TGTGCCAGCAGCCCTTACAGGAGTTCACCCCTCCACTTT. Protein: CASSPYRSSPLHF.

The chain joins TRBV5-4 to TRBJ2-2, with D unresolved. CDR1 and CDR2 from the germline V gene are SGHNT and YYREEE (reference sequence). V dropped 2 bases and J dropped 0 bases, with 11 bases sitting between them. This CDR3 has 16 residues. CDR3 in DNA: TGTGCCAGCAGCTTAGATCCCACGACGAACACCGGGGAGCTGTTTTTT. Its protein product is CASSLDPTTNTGELFF.

This chain uses TRBV28 with TRBJ2-1; D is tentatively TRBD1 or TRBD2 (7 bases each). V was trimmed by 5 bases and J by 9 bases, leaving 14 bases between them. The CDR3 length is 13 residues. Germline lookup yields CDR1 MDHEN and CDR2 SYDVKM. DNA for the CDR3: TGTGCCAGCAGTCCAGGGGGGGGAACTGAGCAGTTCTTC. Protein sequence: CASSPGGGTEQFF.

The chain joins TRBV6-5 to TRBJ1-1; TRBD1 aligns across 9 bases. J was trimmed by 11 bases and V by 5 bases; bases with no gene match: 9. This CDR3 contains 13 residues. Germline lookup yields CDR1 MNHEY and CDR2 SVGAGI. This CDR3 is CASSSRDRAWAFF. CDR3 nucleotide sequence: TGTGCCAGCAGTAGCCGGGACAGGGCGTGGGCTTTCTTT.

In DNA form, the CDR3 reads TGCGCCAGCAGCCAAGAGACAGGGATTCCCGGGGAGCTGTTTTTT. Encoded protein: CASSQETGIPGELFF. The V and J genes are TRBV4-3 and TRBJ2-2; 7 positions agree with TRBD1. The CDR3 is 15 residues long. Losses at the gene ends were 0 bases for V and 6 bases for J; bases not matched to a gene: 4. Germline V gene data show CDR1 as LGHNA and CDR2 as YSLEER.

The rearrangement joins TRBV12-3 or TRBV12-4 to TRBJ2-7; D gene ambiguous. Trimming pared 3 bases from V and 6 bases from J, leaving 12 bases between. This CDR3 is built from 13 residues. DNA for the CDR3: TGTGCCAGCAGTTTCACCCTTCTGTCCGAGCAGTACTTC. It translates to CASSFTLLSEQYF.

The chain recombines TRBV6-1 with TRBJ2-7, with 7 bases aligning to TRBD1. The CDR3 extends over 17 amino acids. V was clipped by 0 bases and J by 3 bases; unmatched bases: 11. Germline V gene lookup returns CDR1 MNHNS and CDR2 SASEGT. The DNA for the CDR3 is TGTGCCAGCAGTGAAGCGGTAGGAGGCAGGGGGAACTACGAGCAGTACTTC. It yields the protein CASSEAVGGRGNYEQYF.

V gene TRBV4-3 combines with J gene TRBJ2-7, with 9 bases lining up with TRBD1. The CDR3 loop spans 16 amino acids. Germline loops: CDR1 LGHNA, CDR2 YSLEER. Trimming removed 1 base from V and 6 bases from J; junction bases left unmatched: 10. This CDR3 reads CASSQGFDRGFPEQYF. The CDR3 nucleotides read TGCGCCAGCAGCCAAGGTTTTGACAGGGGGTTTCCCGAGCAGTACTTC.

The genes are TRBV9 and TRBJ2-5, with 8 bases matching TRBD1. The V gene end was trimmed by 4 bases and the J gene end by 1 base; junction bases not matched to a gene: 3. This CDR3 has 14 amino acids. From germline, CDR1 is SGDLS and CDR2 YYNGEE. The CDR3 DNA is TGTGCCAGCAGCCTCGGACAGGGCCAAGAGACCCAGTACTTC. Translated, it gives CASSLGQGQETQYF.

The J gene is TRBJ1-1, the V gene TRBV18; D gene ambiguous. V shed 1 base and J shed 3 bases, with 6 bases lying between them. CDR1 and CDR2 from the germline V gene are KGHSH and LQKENI. There are 13 residues in the CDR3. CDR3 sequence reads: CASSPRADTEAFF. The DNA for the CDR3 is TGTGCCAGCTCACCACGGGCAGACACTGAAGCTTTCTTT.

This chain uses TRBV5-6 with TRBJ2-2; D call uncertain. Germline CDR1 SGHDT, CDR2 YYEEEE. With 2 bases removed from V and 6 bases from J, the gap between germline ends came to 2 bases. This CDR3 is built from 11 residues. Here the CDR3 DNA reads TGTGCCAGCAGCTTCGCCGGGGAGCTGTTTTTT. Translating it yields CASSFAGELFF.

The chain is built from TRBV15 and TRBJ2-2, with D tentatively TRBD2 (6 bases). The CDR3 totals 16 residues. The germline CDR1 and CDR2 sequences are LNHNV and YYDKDF (reference sequence). The V gene lost 0 bases and the J gene lost 0 bases, with 8 bases spanning the gap. CDR3 DNA sequence: TGTGCCACCAGCAGAGATGTAGCGGCGAACACCGGGGAGCTGTTTTTT. Translation: CATSRDVAANTGELFF.

The rearrangement links TRBV7-6 to TRBJ2-2; TRBD2 aligns across 7 bases. Per the germline V gene, CDR1 is SGHVS and CDR2 is FNYEAQ. The CDR3 runs 16 residues. With 3 bases clipped from V and 7 bases from J, the junction kept 11 bases outside the gene matches. CDR3 loop: CASSFTGGSLVGELFF. The CDR3 DNA is TGTGCCAGCAGCTTTACTGGCGGGAGCTTGGTCGGGGAGCTGTTTTTT.

V and J are TRBV5-1 and TRBJ2-2; TRBD2 agrees at 8 bases. This CDR3 region has 16 residues. CDR1 and CDR2 from the germline V gene are SGHRS and YFSETQ. J gave up 1 base and V 4 bases, and 6 bases lay outside the gene matches. This chain's CDR3 is CASSLSTSENTGELFF. As DNA, the CDR3 is TGCGCCAGCAGCCTATCGACTAGCGAGAACACCGGGGAGCTGTTTTTT.

The V call is TRBV28, the J call TRBJ1-3, with D tentatively TRBD1 (6 bases). Trimming took off 2 bases at V and 5 bases at J, with 13 bases between the two ends. The V gene's germline CDR1 is MDHEN and CDR2 SYDVKM. The CDR3 runs 15 residues. Here the CDR3 DNA reads TGTGCCAGCAGTTTAATCCTGGGACAAAGAAACACCATATATTTT. It specifies CASSLILGQRNTIYF.

This chain links TRBV3-1 (or the pseudogene TRBV3-2) with TRBJ1-2; TRBD1 agrees at 10 bases. Germline CDR1 LGHDT, CDR2 YNNKEL (reference sequence). The CDR3 is made up of 16 amino acids. Trimming at V came to 4 bases and at J to 4 bases, leaving 9 bases not matched to a gene. The CDR3 here is CASSLTTGQGTYGYTF. DNA for the CDR3: TGTGCCAGCAGCCTTACAACGGGACAGGGGACCTATGGCTACACCTTC.